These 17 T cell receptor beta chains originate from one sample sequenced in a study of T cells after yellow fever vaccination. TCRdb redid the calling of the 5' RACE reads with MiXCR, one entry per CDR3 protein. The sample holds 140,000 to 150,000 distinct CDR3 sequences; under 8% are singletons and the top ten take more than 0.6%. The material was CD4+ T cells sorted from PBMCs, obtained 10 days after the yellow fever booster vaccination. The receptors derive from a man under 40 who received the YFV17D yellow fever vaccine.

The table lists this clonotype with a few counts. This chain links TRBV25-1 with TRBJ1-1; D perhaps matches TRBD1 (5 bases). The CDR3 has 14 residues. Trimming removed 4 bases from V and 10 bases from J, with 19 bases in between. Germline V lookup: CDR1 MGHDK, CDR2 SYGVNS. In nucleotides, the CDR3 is TGTGCCAGCAGTGTCGGGGCCACAACGGGAAGAGCTTTCTTT. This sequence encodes CASSVGATTGRAFF.

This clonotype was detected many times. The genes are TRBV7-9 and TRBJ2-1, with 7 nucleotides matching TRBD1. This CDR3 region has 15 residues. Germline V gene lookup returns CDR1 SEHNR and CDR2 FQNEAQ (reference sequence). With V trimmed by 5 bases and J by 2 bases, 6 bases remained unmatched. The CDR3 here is CASSRMRGPYNEQFF. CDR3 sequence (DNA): TGTGCCAGCAGCCGAATGAGGGGGCCCTACAATGAGCAGTTCTTC.

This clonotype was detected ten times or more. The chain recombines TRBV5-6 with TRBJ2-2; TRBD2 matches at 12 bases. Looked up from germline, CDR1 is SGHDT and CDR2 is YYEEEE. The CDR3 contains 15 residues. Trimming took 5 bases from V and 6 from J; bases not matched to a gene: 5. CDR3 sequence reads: CASRRLAGVAGELFF. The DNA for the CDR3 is TGTGCCAGCAGAAGACTAGCGGGAGTGGCCGGGGAGCTGTTTTTT.

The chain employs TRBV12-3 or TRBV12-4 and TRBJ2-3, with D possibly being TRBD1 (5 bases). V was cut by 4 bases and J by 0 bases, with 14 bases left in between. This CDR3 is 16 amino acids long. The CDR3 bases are TGTGCCAGCAGTTGGAGTGGACAAGTTAGCACAGATACGCAGTATTTT. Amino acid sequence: CASSWSGQVSTDTQYF.

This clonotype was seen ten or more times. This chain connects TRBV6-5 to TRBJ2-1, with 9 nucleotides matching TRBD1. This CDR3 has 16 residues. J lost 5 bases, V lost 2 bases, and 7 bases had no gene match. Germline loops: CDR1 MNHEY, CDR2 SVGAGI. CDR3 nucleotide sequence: TGTGCCAGCAGTTACCAAGGGGACAGGGTAGACAATGAGCAGTTCTTC. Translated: CASSYQGDRVDNEQFF.

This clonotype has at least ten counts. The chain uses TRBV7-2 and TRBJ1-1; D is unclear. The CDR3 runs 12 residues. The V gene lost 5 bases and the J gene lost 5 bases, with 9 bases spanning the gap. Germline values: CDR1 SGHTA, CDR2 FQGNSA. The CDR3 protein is CASSLIRTEAFF. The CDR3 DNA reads TGTGCCAGCAGCCTCATCCGGACTGAAGCTTTCTTT.

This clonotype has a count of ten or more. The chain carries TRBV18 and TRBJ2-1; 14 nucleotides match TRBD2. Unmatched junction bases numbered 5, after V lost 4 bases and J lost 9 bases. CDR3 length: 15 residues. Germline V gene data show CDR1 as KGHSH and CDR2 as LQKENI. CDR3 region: CASSRGLAGGTEQFF. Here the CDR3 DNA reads TGTGCCAGCTCACGAGGACTAGCGGGAGGCACTGAGCAGTTCTTC. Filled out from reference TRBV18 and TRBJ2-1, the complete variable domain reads NAGVMQNPRHLVRRRGQEARLRCSPMKGHSHVYWYRQLPEEGLKFMVYLQKENIIDESGMPKERFSAEFPKEGPSILRIQQVVRGDSAAYFCASSRGLAGGTEQFFGPGTRLTVL.

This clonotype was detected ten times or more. In DNA form, the CDR3 reads TGTGCCAGCAGCCATTATCAGGGCTACGAGCAGTACTTC. This translates into CASSHYQGYEQYF. This chain connects TRBV7-8 to TRBJ2-7, with D perhaps matching TRBD1 (5 bases). The CDR3 is 13 amino acids. Trimming shortened V by 5 bases and J by 3 bases, and 11 bases separated the two germline ends. Germline-derived CDR1 and CDR2 are SGHVS and FQNEAQ.

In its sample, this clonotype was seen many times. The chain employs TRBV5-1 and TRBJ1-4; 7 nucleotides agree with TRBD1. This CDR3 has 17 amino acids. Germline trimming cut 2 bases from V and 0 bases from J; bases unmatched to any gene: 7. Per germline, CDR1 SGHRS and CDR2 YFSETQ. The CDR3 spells CASSFAGGLATNEKLFF. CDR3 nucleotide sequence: TGCGCCAGCAGCTTTGCAGGGGGGCTGGCAACTAATGAAAAACTGTTTTTT. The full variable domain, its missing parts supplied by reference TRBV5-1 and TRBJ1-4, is KAGVTQTPRYLIKTRGQQVTLSCSPISGHRSVSWYQQTPGQGLQFLFEYFSETQRNKGNFPGRFSGRQFSNSRSEMNVSTLELGDSALYLCASSFAGGLATNEKLFFGSGTQLSVL.

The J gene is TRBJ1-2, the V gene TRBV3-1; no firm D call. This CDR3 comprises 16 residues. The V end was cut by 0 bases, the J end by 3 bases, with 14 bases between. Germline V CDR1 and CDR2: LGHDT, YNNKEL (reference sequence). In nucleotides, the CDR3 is TGTGCCAGCAGCCAAGATAGAACGACTGGATACTATGGCTACACCTTC. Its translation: CASSQDRTTGYYGYTF.

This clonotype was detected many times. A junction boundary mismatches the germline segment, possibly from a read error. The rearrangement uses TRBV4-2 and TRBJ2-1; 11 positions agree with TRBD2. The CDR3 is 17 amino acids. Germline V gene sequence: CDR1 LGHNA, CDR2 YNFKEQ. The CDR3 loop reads CASSQEENYASGRKMLF. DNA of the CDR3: TGTGCCAGCAGCCAAGAGGAAAATTACGCTAGCGGGAGGAAAATGCTCTTC.

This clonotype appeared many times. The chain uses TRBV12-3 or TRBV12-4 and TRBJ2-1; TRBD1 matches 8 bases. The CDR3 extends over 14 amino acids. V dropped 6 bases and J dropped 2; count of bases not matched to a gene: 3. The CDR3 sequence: CASRLTGAYNEQFF. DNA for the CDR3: TGTGCCAGCAGGTTGACAGGGGCCTACAATGAGCAGTTCTTC.

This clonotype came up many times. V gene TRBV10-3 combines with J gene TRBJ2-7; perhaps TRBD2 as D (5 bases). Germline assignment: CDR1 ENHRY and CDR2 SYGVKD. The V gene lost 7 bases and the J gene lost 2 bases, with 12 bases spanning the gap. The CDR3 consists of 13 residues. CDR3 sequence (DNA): TGTGCCATCAAGGCGGGCGATGCCTACGAGCAGTACTTC. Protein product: CAIKAGDAYEQYF.

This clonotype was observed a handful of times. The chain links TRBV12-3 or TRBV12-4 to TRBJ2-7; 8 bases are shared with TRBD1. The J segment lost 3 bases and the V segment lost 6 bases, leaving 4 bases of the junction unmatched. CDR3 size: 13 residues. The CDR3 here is CASRPDRDYEQYF. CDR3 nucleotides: TGTGCCAGCAGACCGGACAGGGACTACGAGCAGTACTTC.

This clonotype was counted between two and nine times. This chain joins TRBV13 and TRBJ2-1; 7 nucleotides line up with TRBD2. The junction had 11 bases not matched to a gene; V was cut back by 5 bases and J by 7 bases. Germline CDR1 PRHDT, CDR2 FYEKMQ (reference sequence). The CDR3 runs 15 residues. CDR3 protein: CASSDSGRDLNEQFF. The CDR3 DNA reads TGTGCCAGCAGCGATAGCGGGCGAGACCTTAATGAGCAGTTCTTC.

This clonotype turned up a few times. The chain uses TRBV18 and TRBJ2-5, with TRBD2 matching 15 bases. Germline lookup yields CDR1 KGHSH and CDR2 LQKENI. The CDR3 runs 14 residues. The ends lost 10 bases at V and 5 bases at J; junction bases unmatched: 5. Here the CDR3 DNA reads TGTGCCACCACTGGACTAGCGGGAGGGGAGACCCAGTACTTC. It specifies CATTGLAGGETQYF. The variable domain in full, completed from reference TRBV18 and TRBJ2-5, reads NAGVMQNPRHLVRRRGQEARLRCSPMKGHSHVYWYRQLPEEGLKFMVYLQKENIIDESGMPKERFSAEFPKEGPSILRIQQVVRGDSAAYFCATTGLAGGETQYFGPGTRLLVL.

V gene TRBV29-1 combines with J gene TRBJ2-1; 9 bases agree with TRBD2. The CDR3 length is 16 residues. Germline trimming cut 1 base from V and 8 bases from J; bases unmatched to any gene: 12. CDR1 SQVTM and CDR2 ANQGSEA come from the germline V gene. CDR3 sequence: CSVEVRAGGSGDEQFF. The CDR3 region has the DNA TGCAGCGTTGAAGTTCGTGCGGGAGGGTCGGGGGATGAGCAGTTCTTC.